A single sample gave rise to the 8 T cell receptor beta chains below, sequenced in a study of blood T cell repertoires in COVID-19. Profiled with immunoSEQ multiplex PCR; TCRdb holds only in-frame clones, not every one. The table has 250,000 to 350,000 clones, approximately 85% seen once. Sequencing input: PBMCs or T cells enriched from blood (not recorded which). The source is a woman in her 30s who had recovered from COVID-19.

CDR3 in DNA: TGTGCCAGCAGCTTATCCCCCCCGGGACTACCTAACCAAGAGACCCAGTACTTC. Its translation is CASSLSPPGLPNQETQYF. This chain joins TRBV7-9 and TRBJ2-5; TRBD2 matches at 7 bases. This CDR3 contains 18 residues. The J segment lost 0 bases and the V segment lost 2 bases, leaving 12 bases of the junction unmatched. Germline V gene sequence: CDR1 SEHNR, CDR2 FQNEAQ (reference sequence).

V and J are TRBV29-1 and TRBJ2-3, with 8 bases lining up with TRBD1. The CDR3 spans 14 residues. Germline V gene sequence: CDR1 SQVTM, CDR2 ANQGSEA. With V trimmed by 7 bases and J by 2 bases, 8 bases remained unmatched. Here the CDR3 reads CSAPTGENTDTQYF. The CDR3 nucleotides are TGCAGCGCACCGACAGGGGAAAACACAGATACGCAGTATTTT.

The rearrangement joins TRBV6-5 to TRBJ1-1; D not certain. The CDR3 covers 11 residues. In germline, CDR1 is MNHEY, CDR2 SVGAGI. Between the trimmed V and J ends, which lost 8 bases and 4 bases, there was a span of 8 bases. This CDR3 is CASFRGTEAFF. CDR3 DNA: TGTGCCAGCTTTCGGGGCACTGAAGCTTTCTTT.

CDR3 bases: TGTGCCAGCAGTCTACAGGGTAGTTTCTCCTACGAGCAGTACTTC. It encodes CASSLQGSFSYEQYF. The chain combines TRBV6-2 or TRBV6-3 with TRBJ2-7, with a tentative D call TRBD1 (6 bases). The CDR3 runs to 15 residues. V lost 5 bases and J 0 bases, leaving 14 bases between the germline ends. CDR1 MNHEY and CDR2 SVGEGT come from the germline V gene.

V gene TRBV28 combines with J gene TRBJ2-7, with D tentatively TRBD2 (5 bases). The V gene lost 9 bases and the J gene lost 2 bases, with 14 bases spanning the gap. In germline, CDR1 is MDHEN, CDR2 SYDVKM. The CDR3 runs 13 residues. CDR3 DNA sequence: TGTGCCAGTCGCAATCCGGGAACCTACGAGCAGTACTTC. Translating it yields CASRNPGTYEQYF.

The chain links TRBV3-1 (or the pseudogene TRBV3-2) to TRBJ2-7; 7 bases are shared with TRBD1. The CDR3 contains 15 residues. From germline, CDR1 is LGHDT and CDR2 YNNKEL (reference sequence). V shed 3 bases and J 2 bases; nucleotides not matched to a gene: 7. CDR3 amino acids: CASSHWDSNTYEQYF. The CDR3, as DNA: TGTGCCAGCAGCCACTGGGACAGCAACACCTACGAGCAGTACTTC.

This rearrangement joins TRBV19 to TRBJ1-5; D unresolved. Between the trimmed V and J ends, which lost 5 bases and 3 bases, there was a span of 8 bases. The CDR3 has 13 amino acids. Germline CDR1 reads LNHDA; CDR2 reads SQIVND (reference sequence). This chain's CDR3 is CASSPLPNQPQHF. The DNA for the CDR3 is TGTGCCAGTAGTCCCCTCCCCAATCAGCCCCAGCATTTT.

This chain connects TRBV19 to TRBJ2-1; D might be TRBD1 (5 bases). The CDR3 totals 15 residues. Germline CDR1 and CDR2: LNHDA and SQIVND (reference sequence). The V end lost 0 bases, the J end lost 10 bases, and 16 bases lay between the germline ends. CDR3 bases: TGTGCCAGTAGTATAGAAGGGGCCTTCAAGGCGGAGCAGTTCTTC. It encodes CASSIEGAFKAEQFF.